This TCR beta chain stems from a study of blood T cell repertoires in COVID-19. Study details: The cDNA or gDNA used as material had been derived from T cells, B-cell-depleted T cells, or PBMCs.

This clone was recorded only once. Participant age was about 18 to 89 years, and participants resided in approximately 25 US areas. The CDR3 loop spans 16 amino acids. Germline CDR1 is LNHDA and CDR2 is SQIVND (reference sequence). Trimming removed 5 bases at V and 8 bases at J, with 22 bases between. In the original workflow: Reference gene primer amplification in the assay estimated nucleated cell counts. Here immunoSEQ multiplex PCR was the method, and the copy in TCRdb shows in-frame clones only, minus some. V and J calls and clone size are given by that table; D and trimming were obtained from the DNA. Here the sample spans around 230,000 clones, roughly 85% being singletons.

The chain carries TRBV19 and TRBJ2-1; possible D gene TRBD1, 7 bases. The sequenced material came from PBMCs or T cells enriched from blood (not recorded which). The sequence derives from a woman between 35 and 50 years old with acute COVID-19. The CDR3 bases are TGTGCCAGTAGTTACAGCCAGGGGGGCCTTTCGGATGAGCAGTTCTTC. Protein product: CASSYSQGGLSDEQFF.